At least ten counts were recorded for the clone carrying this T cell receptor (beta chain). Its antigen is not known. This entry is derived from a study of T cell repertoires in cytomegalovirus infection. Study-level information: Public TCR beta signatures indicated both CMV infection and matching HLA type.

TCRdb recomputed calls from the reads with MiXCR, one row per CDR3 protein. The table records about 340,000 distinct CDR3 sequences, 25% to 35% of them present only once. Germline-derived CDR1 and CDR2 are SGHTA and FQGNSA. V lost 1 base and J 4 bases, leaving 13 bases between the germline ends. This CDR3 has 16 amino acids. Specimen: cultured PBMCs, collected from culture after CMV antigen stimulation. The receptor was isolated from a human donor in good health (CMV status not recorded). Some clones in this sample may be carry-over from other donors' samples. This chain joins TRBV7-2 and TRBJ2-2; possibly TRBD1 for D (6 bases). The chain's CDR3 is CASSLDSTGPTGELFF. CDR3 in DNA: TGTGCCAGCAGCTTAGACTCGACAGGCCCCACCGGGGAGCTGTTTTTT. Combining the CDR3 with reference TRBV7-2 and TRBJ2-2 gives the whole variable domain GAGVSQSPSNKVTEKGKDVELRCDPISGHTALYWYRQSLGQGLEFLIYFQGNSAPDKSGLPSDRFSAERTGGSVSTLTIQRTQQEDSAVYLCASSLDSTGPTGELFFGEGSRLTVL.